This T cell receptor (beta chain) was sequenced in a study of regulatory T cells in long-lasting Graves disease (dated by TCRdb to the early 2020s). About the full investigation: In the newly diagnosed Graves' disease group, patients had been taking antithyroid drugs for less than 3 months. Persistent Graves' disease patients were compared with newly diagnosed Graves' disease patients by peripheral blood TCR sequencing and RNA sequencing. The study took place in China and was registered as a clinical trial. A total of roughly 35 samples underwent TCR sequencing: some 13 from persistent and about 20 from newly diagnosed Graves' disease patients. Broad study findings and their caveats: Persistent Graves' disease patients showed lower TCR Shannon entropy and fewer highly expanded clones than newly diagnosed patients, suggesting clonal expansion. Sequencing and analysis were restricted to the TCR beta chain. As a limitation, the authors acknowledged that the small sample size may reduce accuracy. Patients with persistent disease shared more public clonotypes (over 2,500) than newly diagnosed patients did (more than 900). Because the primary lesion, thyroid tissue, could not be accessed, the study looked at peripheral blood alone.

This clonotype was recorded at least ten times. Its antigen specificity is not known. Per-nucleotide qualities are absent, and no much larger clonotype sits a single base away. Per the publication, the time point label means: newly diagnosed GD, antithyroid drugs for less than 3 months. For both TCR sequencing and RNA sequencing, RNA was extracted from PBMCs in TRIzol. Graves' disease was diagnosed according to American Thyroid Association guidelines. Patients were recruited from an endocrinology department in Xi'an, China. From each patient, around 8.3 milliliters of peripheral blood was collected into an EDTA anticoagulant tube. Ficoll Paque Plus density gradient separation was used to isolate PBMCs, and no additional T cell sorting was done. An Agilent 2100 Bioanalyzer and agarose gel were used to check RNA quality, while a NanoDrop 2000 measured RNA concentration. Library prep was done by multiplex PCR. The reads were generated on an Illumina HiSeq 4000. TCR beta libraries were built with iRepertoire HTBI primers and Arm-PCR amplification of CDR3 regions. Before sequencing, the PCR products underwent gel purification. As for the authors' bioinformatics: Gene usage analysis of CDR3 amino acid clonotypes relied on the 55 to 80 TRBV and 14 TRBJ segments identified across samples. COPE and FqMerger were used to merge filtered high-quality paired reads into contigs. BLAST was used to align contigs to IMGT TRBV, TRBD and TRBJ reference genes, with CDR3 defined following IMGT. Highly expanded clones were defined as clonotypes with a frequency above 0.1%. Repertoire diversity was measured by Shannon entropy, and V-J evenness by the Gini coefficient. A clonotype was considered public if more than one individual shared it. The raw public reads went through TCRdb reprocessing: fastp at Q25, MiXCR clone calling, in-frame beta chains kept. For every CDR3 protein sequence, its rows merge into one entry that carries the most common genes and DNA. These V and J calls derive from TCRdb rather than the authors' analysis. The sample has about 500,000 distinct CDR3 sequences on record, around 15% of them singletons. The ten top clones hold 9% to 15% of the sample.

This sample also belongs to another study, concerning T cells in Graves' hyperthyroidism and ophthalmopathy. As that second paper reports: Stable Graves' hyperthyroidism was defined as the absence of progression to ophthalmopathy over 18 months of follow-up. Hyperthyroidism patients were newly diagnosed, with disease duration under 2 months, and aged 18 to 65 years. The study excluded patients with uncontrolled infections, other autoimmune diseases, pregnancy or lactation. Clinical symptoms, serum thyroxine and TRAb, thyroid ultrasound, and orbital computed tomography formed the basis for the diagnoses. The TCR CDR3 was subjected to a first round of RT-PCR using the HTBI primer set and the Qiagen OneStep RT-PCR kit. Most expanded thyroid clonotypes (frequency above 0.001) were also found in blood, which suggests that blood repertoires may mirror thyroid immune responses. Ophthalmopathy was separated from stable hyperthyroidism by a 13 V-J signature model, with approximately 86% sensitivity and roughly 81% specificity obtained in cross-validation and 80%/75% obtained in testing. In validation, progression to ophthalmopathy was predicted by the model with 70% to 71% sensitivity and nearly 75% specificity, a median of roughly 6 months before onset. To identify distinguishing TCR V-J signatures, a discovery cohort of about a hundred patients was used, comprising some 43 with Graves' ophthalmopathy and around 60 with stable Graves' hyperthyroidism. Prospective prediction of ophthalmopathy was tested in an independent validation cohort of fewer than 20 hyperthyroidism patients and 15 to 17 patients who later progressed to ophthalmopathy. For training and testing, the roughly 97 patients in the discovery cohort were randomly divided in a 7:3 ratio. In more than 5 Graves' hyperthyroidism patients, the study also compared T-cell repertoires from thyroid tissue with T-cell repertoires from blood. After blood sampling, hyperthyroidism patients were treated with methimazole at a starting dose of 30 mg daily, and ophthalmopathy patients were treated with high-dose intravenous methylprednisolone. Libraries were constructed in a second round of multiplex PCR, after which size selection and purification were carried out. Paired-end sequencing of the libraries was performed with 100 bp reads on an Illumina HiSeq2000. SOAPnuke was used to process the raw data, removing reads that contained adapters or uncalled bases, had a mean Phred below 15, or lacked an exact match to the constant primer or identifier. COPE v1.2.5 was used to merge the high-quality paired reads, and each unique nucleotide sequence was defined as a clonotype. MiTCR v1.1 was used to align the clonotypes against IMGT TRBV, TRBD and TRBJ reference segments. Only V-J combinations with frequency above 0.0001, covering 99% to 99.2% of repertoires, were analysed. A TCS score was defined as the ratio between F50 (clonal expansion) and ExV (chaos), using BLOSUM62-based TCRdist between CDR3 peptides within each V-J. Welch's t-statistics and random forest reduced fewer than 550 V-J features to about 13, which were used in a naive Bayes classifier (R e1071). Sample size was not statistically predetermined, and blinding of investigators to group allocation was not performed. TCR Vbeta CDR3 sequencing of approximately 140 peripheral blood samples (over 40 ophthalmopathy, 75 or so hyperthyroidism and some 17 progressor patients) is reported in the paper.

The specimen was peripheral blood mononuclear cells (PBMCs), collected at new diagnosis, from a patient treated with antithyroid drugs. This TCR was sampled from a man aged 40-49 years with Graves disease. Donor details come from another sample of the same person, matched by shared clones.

The CDR3: CAWTGQLVSGANVLTF. The nucleotide sequence reads as follows: TGTGCCTGGACTGGACAGCTGGTCTCTGGGGCCAACGTCCTGACTTTC. The chain employs TRBV30 and TRBJ2-6, and the D gene may be TRBD1, 6 bases matching. The CDR3 runs 16 residues from the cysteine to the phenylalanine. The retained sequence is limited to the CDR3, 48 bases, with the frame set at the first base. V is reduced by 4 bases and J by 0 bases, leaving a spacing of 13 bases between them. Sequences GTSNPN (CDR1) and SVGIG (CDR2) are obtained from the germline V gene (reference sequence). Extended through the reference TRBV30 and TRBJ2-6 proteins, this CDR3 yields the full variable domain: SQTIHQWPATLVQPVGSPLSLECTVEGTSNPNLYWYRQAAGRGLQLLFYSVGIGQISSEVPQNLSASRPQDRQFILSSKKLLLSDSGFYLCAWTGQLVSGANVLTFGAGSRLTVL.